These 10 T cell receptor beta chains came from one sample sequenced in a study of metastatic and nonmetastatic thyroid tumors (dated by TCRdb to the early 2020s). The library was built by means of PCR. Sequenced on an Illumina HiSeq 4000. The public sequencing data were trimmed at Q25 with fastp and processed into clonotypes with MiXCR by TCRdb, which kept only in-frame beta chains. The sample table contains over 25,000 clones; only one count was recorded for approximately 16% of them. About 6.5% of the sample is held by the ten biggest clonotypes. No treatment had been received by any patient before thyroid surgery. The source material was blood. Receptors were obtained from a male donor with papillary thyroid cancer or a benign thyroid nodule (not recorded which). Some clones in this sample may be carry-over from other donors' samples.

This clone was seen once. DNA for the CDR3: TGCAGTGCTACCGACGTGGTCGGGAATCAAGGAAACACCATATATTTT. This sequence encodes CSATDVVGNQGNTIYF. The J gene is TRBJ1-3, the V gene TRBV20-1; unclear D gene. V dropped 4 bases and J dropped 4 bases, with 20 bases sitting between them. The CDR3 runs 16 residues. The germline V gene encodes CDR1 DFQATT and CDR2 SNEGSKA (reference sequence).

This clone has a count of ten or more. V gene TRBV4-1 combines with J gene TRBJ2-7; D assignment may be TRBD1 or TRBD2 (6 bases each). In germline, CDR1 is MGHRA, CDR2 YSYEKL. The CDR3 length is 18 residues. Trimming removed 3 bases at V and 7 bases at J, with 28 bases between. CDR3 protein: CASSHWPQIRGAHREQYF. The CDR3 DNA follows: TGCGCCAGCAGCCATTGGCCCCAAATAAGGGGGGCGCATAGAGAGCAGTACTTC.

This clone was counted many times. V and J are TRBV15 and TRBJ1-1; a possible D gene is TRBD1 (6 bases). The V gene's germline CDR1 is LNHNV and CDR2 YYDKDF (reference sequence). The CDR3 extends over 13 amino acids. The V end was cut by 8 bases, the J end by 4 bases, with 14 bases between. CDR3 residues: CATGRGAVTEAFF. Written as DNA, the CDR3 is TGTGCCACCGGACGGGGGGCAGTCACTGAAGCTTTCTTT. Together with reference TRBV15 and TRBJ1-1, the CDR3 gives the full variable domain: DAMVIQNPRYQVTQFGKPVTLSCSQTLNHNVMYWYQQKSSQAPKLLFHYYDKDFNNEADTPDNFQSRRPNTSFCFLDIRSPGLGDTAMYLCATGRGAVTEAFFGQGTRLTVV.

At least ten counts were recorded for this clone. The genes are TRBV5-6 and TRBJ1-2; the match to TRBD1 covers 9 bases. Trimming cost V 2 bases and J 3 bases; bases outside gene matches: 2. This CDR3 comprises 14 residues. The germline V gene has CDR1 SGHDT and CDR2 YYEEEE. CDR3 amino acids: CASSFGQGHYGYTF. DNA of the CDR3: TGTGCCAGCAGCTTCGGACAGGGGCACTATGGCTACACCTTC.

This clone was detected ten times or more. The rearrangement joins TRBV24-1 to TRBJ2-1; TRBD2 matches at 8 bases. J was trimmed by 4 bases and V by 3 bases; bases with no gene match: 10. Germline CDR1 and CDR2: KGHDR and SFDVKD. This CDR3 has 17 residues. CDR3 sequence: CATSDDITSGKYNEQFF. The CDR3 DNA reads as TGTGCCACCAGTGATGATATAACTAGCGGAAAATACAATGAGCAGTTCTTC.

This clone was counted many times. This chain joins TRBV5-5 and TRBJ2-7; D may be TRBD1 or TRBD2 (5 bases each). Deletions cut 2 bases from V and 0 bases from J, with 9 bases between. This CDR3 is 14 amino acids long. Germline CDR1 reads SGHKS; CDR2 reads YYEKEE (reference sequence). This chain's CDR3 is CASSLEGFSYEQYF. The CDR3 region has the DNA TGTGCCAGCAGCTTAGAGGGGTTCTCCTACGAGCAGTACTTC.

This clone was detected many times. This chain joins TRBV29-1 and TRBJ1-3, with 7 bases matching TRBD1. The CDR3 sequence is 12 residues long. V lost 6 bases, J lost 2 bases, and 1 base stayed unmatched. From germline, CDR1 is SQVTM and CDR2 ANQGSEA. The CDR3 region is CSVTGPGNTIYF. The CDR3 DNA reads TGCAGCGTGACAGGGCCTGGAAACACCATATATTTT.

This chain joins TRBV20-1 and TRBJ2-7, with TRBD2 identical over 11 bases. J gave up 2 bases and V 0 bases, and 9 bases lay outside the gene matches. Germline CDR1 DFQATT, CDR2 SNEGSKA (reference sequence). The CDR3 runs 17 residues. For the CDR3, the DNA is TGCAGTGCTAGAGATGCGTCGGGTAGCGGGAGGGCCTACGAGCAGTACTTC. The encoded protein is CSARDASGSGRAYEQYF.

This clone rates as medium-sized (0.01 to 0.1%). This chain connects TRBV2 to TRBJ2-7; D is uncertain. With 7 bases removed from V and 0 bases from J, the gap between germline ends came to 7 bases. The CDR3 loop spans 12 amino acids. CDR1 SNHLY and CDR2 FYNNEI come from the germline V gene. The CDR3 DNA follows: TGTGCCAGCACCTCCAGCTCCTACGAGCAGTACTTC. Protein product: CASTSSSYEQYF. The whole variable domain, filled in from reference TRBV2 and TRBJ2-7, reads EPEVTQTPSHQVTQMGQEVILRCVPISNHLYFYWYRQILGQKVEFLVSFYNNEISEKSEIFDDQFSVERPDGSNFTLKIRSTKLEDSAMYFCASTSSSYEQYFGPGTRLTVT.

In this sample, this clone turned up many times. The chain's CDR3 is CASSFLVGEKLFF. Here the CDR3 DNA reads TGTGCCAGCAGTTTTCTTGTTGGGGAAAAACTGTTTTTT. V usage is TRBV27 and J usage is TRBJ1-4; the D is unclear. Between the trimmed V and J ends, which lost 3 bases and 8 bases, there was a span of 10 bases. The germline V gene has CDR1 MNHEY and CDR2 SMNVEV (reference sequence). The CDR3 is made up of 13 amino acids.